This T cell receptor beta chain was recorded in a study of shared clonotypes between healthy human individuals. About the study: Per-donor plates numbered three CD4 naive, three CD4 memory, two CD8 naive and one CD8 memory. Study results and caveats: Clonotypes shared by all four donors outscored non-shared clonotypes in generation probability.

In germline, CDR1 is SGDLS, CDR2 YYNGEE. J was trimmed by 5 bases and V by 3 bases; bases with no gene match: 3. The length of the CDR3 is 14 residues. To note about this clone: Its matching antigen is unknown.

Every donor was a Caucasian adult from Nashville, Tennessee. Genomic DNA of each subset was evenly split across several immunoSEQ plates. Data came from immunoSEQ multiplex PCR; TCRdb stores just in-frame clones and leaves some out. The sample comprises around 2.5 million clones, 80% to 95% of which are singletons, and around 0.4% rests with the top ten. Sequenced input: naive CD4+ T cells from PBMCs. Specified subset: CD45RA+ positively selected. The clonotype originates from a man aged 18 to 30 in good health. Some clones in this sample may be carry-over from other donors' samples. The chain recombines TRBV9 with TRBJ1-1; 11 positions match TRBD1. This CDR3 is CASSAGTGGTEAFF. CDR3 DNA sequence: TGTGCCAGCAGCGCCGGGACAGGGGGGACTGAAGCTTTCTTT. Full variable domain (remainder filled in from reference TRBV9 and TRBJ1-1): DSGVTQTPKHLITATGQRVTLRCSPRSGDLSVYWYQQSLDQGLQFLIQYYNGEERAKGNILERFSAQQFPDLHSELNLSSLELGDSALYFCASSAGTGGTEAFFGQGTRLTVV.